Shown below are 10 T cell receptor beta chains from a single sample sequenced in a study of post-analysis software for immune sequencing data. Whole-study results and caveats: Elevated frequency relative to controls characterized several TRBV segments in patients, TRBV5-6, TRBV5-1 and TRBV20-1 among them.

These receptors' targets are unknown. Unique molecular identifiers featured in each of the TCR beta cDNA libraries. TCRdb reprocessed the PCR reads via MiXCR and lists one record per CDR3 protein. The sample yields approximately 660,000 distinct CDR3 sequences, 55% to 60% seen once. Material: blood. The receptors stem from a girl aged 2-10 years with multiple sclerosis.

The chain joins TRBV7-2 to TRBJ2-5, with 7 bases matching TRBD1. J gave up 3 bases and V 5 bases, and 12 bases lay outside the gene matches. Per the germline V gene, CDR1 is SGHTA and CDR2 is FQGNSA. The CDR3 extends over 16 amino acids. The CDR3 loop reads CASSTNSPGTEETQYF. The CDR3 DNA reads as TGTGCCAGCAGCACCAATTCTCCCGGGACAGAAGAGACCCAGTACTTC.

This chain links TRBV6-5 with TRBJ1-1; TRBD1 aligns across 8 bases. The V and J ends lost 6 bases and 5 bases, in that order; junction bases with no gene match: 8. The germline V gene has CDR1 MNHEY and CDR2 SVGAGI. This CDR3 contains 14 residues. The CDR3, as DNA: TGTGCCAGCAGCCGACAGGGGCTCGGGACTGAAGCTTTCTTT. Protein: CASSRQGLGTEAFF.

The chain is built from TRBV12-3 or TRBV12-4 and TRBJ2-1; 10 bases fit TRBD2. J was trimmed by 4 bases and V by 6 bases; bases with no gene match: 9. CDR3 size: 16 residues. The CDR3: CASSPWGLAPYNEQFF. For the CDR3, the DNA is TGTGCCAGCAGCCCGTGGGGACTAGCGCCTTACAATGAGCAGTTCTTC.

This chain connects TRBV7-2 to TRBJ1-2; 7 bases agree with TRBD1. Germline V gives CDR1 SGHTA, CDR2 FQGNSA. The CDR3 covers 16 residues. V shed 0 bases and J 8 bases; nucleotides not matched to a gene: 12. CDR3 DNA sequence: TGTGCCAGCAGCTTAGCGGGACAGAAAAGACTGGGGGGCTACACCTTC. It translates to CASSLAGQKRLGGYTF.

The chain links TRBV27 to TRBJ1-5, with D uncertain. Germline V lookup: CDR1 MNHEY, CDR2 SMNVEV (reference sequence). This CDR3 comprises 15 residues. Trimming took 5 bases from V and 9 from J, leaving 20 bases between them. The CDR3 region is CASSPQSGVPGPQHF. The CDR3 nucleotides read TGTGCCAGCAGTCCCCAAAGCGGGGTTCCGGGGCCCCAGCATTTT.

With regard to this clonotype: The junction differs from germline at one of its ends, possibly a read error. This chain connects TRBV5-6 to TRBJ2-1; D is unresolved. Germline V CDR1 and CDR2: SGHDT, YYEEEE. The CDR3 spans 13 residues. The CDR3: CASSLGPRNERFF. The DNA for the CDR3 is TGTGCCAGCAGCCTCGGGCCTCGCAATGAGCGGTTCTTC.

This clonotype occurred once. The chain uses TRBV4-2 and TRBJ2-7, with 8 bases that match TRBD1. J was trimmed by 0 bases and V by 0 bases; bases with no gene match: 13. CDR3 size: 19 residues. Germline loops: CDR1 LGHNA, CDR2 YNFKEQ. The CDR3, as DNA: TGTGCCAGCAGCCAAGATATGACGTGGGACAGGCGTTTCTCCTACGAGCAGTACTTC. Translated, it gives CASSQDMTWDRRFSYEQYF.

This clonotype came up once. Here the CDR3 DNA reads TGTGCCAGCAGCCCCCCCGGGACAGGCCTCGGCTACACCTTC. The encoded protein is CASSPPGTGLGYTF. The chain has TRBV7-9 and TRBJ1-2; 8 bases are shared with TRBD1. Trimming cost V 5 bases and J 8 bases; bases outside gene matches: 10. The length of the CDR3 is 14 residues. The germline CDR1 and CDR2 sequences are SEHNR and FQNEAQ (reference sequence).

Remarks on this clonotype: This likely comes from a read error, as the CDR3 has no conserved phenylalanine or tryptophan at its end. This chain joins TRBV12-3 or TRBV12-4 and TRBJ2-3; D gene uncertain. The CDR3 runs 14 residues. The V end was cut by 0 bases, the J end by 2 bases, with 6 bases between. The CDR3, as DNA: TGTGCCAGCAGTTTAGCGGTCATCACAGATACGCAGTATTCC. Amino acid sequence: CASSLAVITDTQYS.

The V call is TRBV6-2 or TRBV6-3, the J call TRBJ2-1; possible D gene TRBD1, 5 bases. This CDR3 comprises 12 residues. Germline V gene sequence: CDR1 MNHEY, CDR2 SVGEGT. Trimming left V 7 bases short and J 9 bases short, with 13 bases between. CDR3 in DNA: TGTGCCAGCACCGACGACAGTACTGAGCAGTTCTTC. It codes for CASTDDSTEQFF.